This passage covers 17 T cell receptor beta chains from one sample sequenced in a study of pediatric ulcerative colitis. TCRdb's copy holds only in-frame clones and misses some; the assay was immunoSEQ multiplex PCR. Of roughly 23,000 clones listed, about 71% were seen once; the top ten hold 15% to 17%. The rectum was sampled with one to two pinch biopsies at colonoscopy. Sequencing input: gut tissue. These receptors were obtained from a boy between 10 and 17 years old with severe ulcerative colitis.

V gene TRBV5-6 combines with J gene TRBJ2-7; D unclear. V lost 3 bases to trimming and J lost 3 bases, with 4 bases between them. The length of the CDR3 is 11 residues. Germline lookup yields CDR1 SGHDT and CDR2 YYEEEE. CDR3 DNA sequence: TGTGCCAGCAGCTCTTACTACGAGCAGTACTTC. Residues: CASSSYYEQYF. Full variable domain (missing parts from reference TRBV5-6 and TRBJ2-7): DAGVTQSPTHLIKTRGQQVTLRCSPKSGHDTVSWYQQALGQGPQFIFQYYEEEERQRGNFPDRFSGHQFPNYSSELNVNALLLGDSALYLCASSSYYEQYFGPGTRLTVT.

The chain employs TRBV29-1 and TRBJ1-2; D is possibly TRBD1 (6 bases). Trimming shortened V by 4 bases and J by 4 bases, and 13 bases separated the two germline ends. This CDR3 has 13 amino acids. Germline assignment: CDR1 SQVTM and CDR2 ANQGSEA. The DNA of the CDR3 is TGCAGCGTTGGGCACAGGGATGGCTATGGCTACACCTTC. Its protein is CSVGHRDGYGYTF.

The chain employs TRBV5-8 and TRBJ2-7; D is uncertain. Trimming removed 1 base from V and 5 bases from J, with 10 bases in between. The CDR3 is made up of 13 amino acids. CDR1 is SGHTS and CDR2 is YDEGEE in the germline V gene. DNA of the CDR3: TGTGCCAGCAGCTTGCTTCTGAGCGACGAGCAGTACTTC. As protein: CASSLLLSDEQYF.

This chain uses TRBV2 with TRBJ2-7; 7 positions match TRBD1. The CDR3 is 14 residues long. CDR1 and CDR2 (germline): SNHLY, FYNNEI. J was trimmed by 8 bases and V by 5 bases; bases with no gene match: 12. Here the CDR3 DNA reads TGTGCCAGCAGTAACGACAGGGTTCTCCGGAAGCAGTACTTC. Protein sequence: CASSNDRVLRKQYF.

The J gene is TRBJ2-3, the V gene TRBV27; D uncertain. V lost 6 bases and J 6 bases, leaving 7 bases between the germline ends. Germline V gives CDR1 MNHEY, CDR2 SMNVEV (reference sequence). This CDR3 contains 11 residues. The CDR3 loop is CASSAFDTQYF. Written as DNA, the CDR3 is TGTGCCAGCAGCGCCTTCGATACGCAGTATTTT.

The rearrangement links TRBV7-2 to TRBJ1-3; no clear D. Germline CDR1 is SGHTA and CDR2 is FQGNSA. The V gene lost 5 bases and the J gene lost 0 bases, with 20 bases spanning the gap. The CDR3 runs to 18 residues. The CDR3 coding sequence is TGTGCCAGCAGCCTATCCGGAGGGTCCCAAAGCTCTGGAAACACCATATATTTT. Its translation: CASSLSGGSQSSGNTIYF. Combining the CDR3 with reference TRBV7-2 and TRBJ1-3 gives the whole variable domain GAGVSQSPSNKVTEKGKDVELRCDPISGHTALYWYRQSLGQGLEFLIYFQGNSAPDKSGLPSDRFSAERTGGSVSTLTIQRTQQEDSAVYLCASSLSGGSQSSGNTIYFGEGSWLTVV.

CDR3 in amino acids: CSVEESSGDRAPYGYTF. Here the CDR3 DNA reads TGCAGCGTTGAAGAGTCATCAGGGGACAGAGCCCCCTATGGCTACACCTTC. This chain connects TRBV29-1 to TRBJ1-2, with 7 nucleotides matching TRBD1. The V gene end was trimmed by 0 bases and the J gene end by 4 bases; junction bases not matched to a gene: 14. This CDR3 has 17 residues. Germline CDR1 and CDR2: SQVTM and ANQGSEA.

The chain couples TRBV7-9 to TRBJ2-1, with D unclear. The germline CDR1 and CDR2 sequences are SEHNR and FQNEAQ (reference sequence). The CDR3 sequence is 13 residues long. V was pared by 5 bases and J by 10 bases, with 15 bases between. The CDR3 bases are TGTGCCAGCAGCCTTGGAAGAGGTGGGGAGCAGTTCTTC. Encoded protein: CASSLGRGGEQFF.

The genes are TRBV5-1 and TRBJ1-1; tentative D call: TRBD1 (6 bases). CDR3 length: 14 residues. Germline V gene lookup returns CDR1 SGHRS and CDR2 YFSETQ. With 3 bases removed from V and 1 base from J, the gap between germline ends came to 10 bases. The CDR3: CASSYTGSNTEAFF. CDR3 nucleotide sequence: TGCGCCAGCAGCTACACAGGGTCGAACACTGAAGCTTTCTTT.

The chain employs TRBV4-3 and TRBJ1-2, with D possibly matching TRBD1 (5 bases). The germline V gene encodes CDR1 LGHNA and CDR2 YSLEER. The V end lost 7 bases, the J end lost 8 bases, and 20 bases lay between the germline ends. This CDR3 spans 14 amino acids. The CDR3 sequence: CASKGTARDGGYTF. The CDR3 bases are TGCGCCAGCAAGGGGACCGCGAGGGACGGAGGCTACACCTTC.

V is TRBV7-6 and J is TRBJ1-2; 8 bases map to TRBD1. Germline CDR1 and CDR2: SGHVS and FNYEAQ. V gave up 0 bases and J gave up 2 bases; unmatched junction bases: 8. The CDR3 is made up of 17 amino acids. CDR3 amino acids: CASSLAPGGTGNYGYTF. The CDR3 bases are TGTGCCAGCAGCTTAGCTCCCGGGGGGACAGGAAACTATGGCTACACCTTC.

CDR3 sequence reads: CASTLDGFDYGYTF. The CDR3 bases are TGTGCCAGTACTCTCGATGGCTTTGACTATGGCTACACCTTC. The genes are TRBV19 and TRBJ1-2, with D hard to call. CDR1 LNHDA and CDR2 SQIVND come from the germline V gene (reference sequence). The CDR3 extends over 14 amino acids. Trimming removed 7 bases from V and 3 bases from J, with 15 bases in between. The complete variable domain, with remaining parts taken from reference TRBV19 and TRBJ1-2, reads DGGITQSPKYLFRKEGQNVTLSCEQNLNHDAMYWYRQDPGQGLRLIYYSQIVNDFQKGDIAEGYSVSREKKESFPLTVTSAQKNPTAFYLCASTLDGFDYGYTFGSGTRLTVV.

J is TRBJ2-5 and V is TRBV6-6; no clear D. The germline V gene has CDR1 MNHNY and CDR2 SVGAGI (reference sequence). This CDR3 region has 12 residues. The ends were cut back, 3 bases at V and 4 bases at J, with 6 bases in the middle. This CDR3 reads CASSYSGETQYF. The CDR3 coding sequence is TGTGCCAGCAGTTATAGTGGAGAGACCCAGTACTTC.

The J gene is TRBJ2-7, the V gene TRBV13; possibly TRBD1 or TRBD2 for D (5 bases each). CDR3 size: 19 residues. V lost 5 bases and J lost 3, with 29 bases in between. Germline V CDR1 and CDR2: PRHDT, FYEKMQ (reference sequence). In nucleotides, the CDR3 is TGTGCCAGCAGCGGCGCAGGGAAAAGGGACGAACTCGGCTACTACGAGCAGTACTTC. Its protein product is CASSGAGKRDELGYYEQYF.

V usage is TRBV21-1 and J usage is TRBJ2-7; the D call TRBD2 from the table was never checked on the DNA. TRBV21-1 is noted as a pseudogene. CDR3 length equals 12 residues. CDR3 loop: CASSQLVHEQYF. CDR3 sequence (DNA): TGTGCCAGCAGCCAACTGGTCCACGAGCAGTACTTC.

This clone showed up just once. The V and J genes are TRBV2 and TRBJ1-2; 8 nucleotides line up with TRBD1. CDR3 length: 12 amino acids. Germline V gene sequence: CDR1 SNHLY, CDR2 FYNNEI. The V and J ends lost 6 bases and 8 bases, in that order; junction bases with no gene match: 5. The chain's CDR3 is CASRGQALGYTF. The CDR3 DNA follows: TGTGCCAGCAGGGGACAGGCGTTGGGCTACACCTTC. Drawing the rest from reference TRBV2 and TRBJ1-2, the complete variable domain is EPEVTQTPSHQVTQMGQEVILRCVPISNHLYFYWYRQILGQKVEFLVSFYNNEISEKSEIFDDQFSVERPDGSNFTLKIRSTKLEDSAMYFCASRGQALGYTFGSGTRLTVV.

The chain carries TRBV5-4 and TRBJ2-1, with TRBD1 identical over 7 bases. The CDR3 has 18 residues. Germline V gives CDR1 SGHNT, CDR2 YYREEE (reference sequence). V was clipped by 0 bases and J by 5 bases; unmatched bases: 14. This CDR3 is CASSLGFTGVASHNEQFF. CDR3 in DNA: TGTGCCAGCAGCTTGGGGTTTACAGGGGTCGCGAGTCACAATGAGCAGTTCTTC.